The present T cell receptor beta chain was sequenced within a study of blood T cell repertoires in COVID-19. The wider study: Whether acute or convalescent, the COVID-19 samples came from the United States, Italy and Spain. Sources were T cells, B-cell-depleted T cells, or PBMCs; the material itself was cDNA or gDNA.

In the authors' methods: Quantification of nucleated cells was approximated via reference gene primer amplification. Clones were sequenced by immunoSEQ multiplex PCR, and TCRdb holds only the in-frame ones, with some missing. V and J calls and clone size are copied from that table; D and trimming were computed from the DNA. The table records over 85,000 clones, roughly 87% of them present only once. Patients of the Seattle cohort, enrolled during active infection, were followed longitudinally. Germline lookup yields CDR1 MNHEY and CDR2 SMNVEV (reference sequence). Trimming removed 7 bases from V and 2 bases from J; junction bases left unmatched: 10. The CDR3 totals 15 residues.

Sample: peripheral blood. V gene TRBV27 combines with J gene TRBJ1-2; the match to TRBD1 covers 7 bases. The TCR sequence derives from a woman in her 50s with COVID-19, enrolled during active disease. The CDR3 DNA reads as TGTGCCAGCAAAGATCGGGACAGCTTAAACTATGGCTACACCTTC. Residues: CASKDRDSLNYGYTF.